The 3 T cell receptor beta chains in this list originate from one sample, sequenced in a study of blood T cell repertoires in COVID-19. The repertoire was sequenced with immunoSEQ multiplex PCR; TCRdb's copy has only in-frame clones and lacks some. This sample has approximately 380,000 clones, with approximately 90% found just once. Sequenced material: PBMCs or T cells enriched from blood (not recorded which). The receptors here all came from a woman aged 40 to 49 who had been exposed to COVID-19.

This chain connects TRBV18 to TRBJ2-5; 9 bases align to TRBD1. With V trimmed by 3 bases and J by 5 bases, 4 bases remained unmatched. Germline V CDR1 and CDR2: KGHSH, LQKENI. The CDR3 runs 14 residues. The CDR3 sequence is CASSPGQGVETQYF. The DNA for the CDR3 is TGTGCCAGCTCACCGGGACAGGGAGTGGAGACCCAGTACTTC.

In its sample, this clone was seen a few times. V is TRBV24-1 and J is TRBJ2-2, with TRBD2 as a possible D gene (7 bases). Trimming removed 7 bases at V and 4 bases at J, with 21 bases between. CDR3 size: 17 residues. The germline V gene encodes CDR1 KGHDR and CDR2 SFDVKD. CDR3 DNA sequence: TGTGCCACCAGCTCCAGCTACGGGGGGCGATCCACCGGGGAGCTGTTTTTT. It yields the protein CATSSSYGGRSTGELFF.

CDR3 in DNA: TGTGCCAGCAGCTTAGAGGCCGCGTGGGACAGGAGAGCCTACGAGCAGTACTTC. Its translation is CASSLEAAWDRRAYEQYF. The chain carries TRBV7-6 and TRBJ2-7, with TRBD1 matching 8 bases. V lost 1 base, J lost 2 bases, and 13 bases stayed unmatched. The CDR3 covers 18 residues. In germline, CDR1 is SGHVS, CDR2 FNYEAQ.